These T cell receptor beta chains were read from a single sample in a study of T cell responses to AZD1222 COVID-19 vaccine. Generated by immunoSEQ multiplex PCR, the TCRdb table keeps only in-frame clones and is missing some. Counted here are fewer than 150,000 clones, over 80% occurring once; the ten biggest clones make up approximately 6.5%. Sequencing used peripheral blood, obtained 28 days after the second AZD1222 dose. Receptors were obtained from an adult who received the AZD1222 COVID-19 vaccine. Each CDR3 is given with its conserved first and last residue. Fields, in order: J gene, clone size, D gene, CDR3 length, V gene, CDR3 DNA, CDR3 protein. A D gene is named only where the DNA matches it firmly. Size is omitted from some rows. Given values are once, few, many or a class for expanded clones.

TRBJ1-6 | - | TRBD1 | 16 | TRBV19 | TGTGCCAGTAGTATGCGGGGACAGGACCCAAATTCACCCCTCCACTTT | CASSMRGQDPNSPLHF
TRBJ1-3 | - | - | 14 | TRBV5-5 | TGTGCCAGCAGCTTGGATCCCTCTGGAAACACCATATATTTT | CASSLDPSGNTIYF
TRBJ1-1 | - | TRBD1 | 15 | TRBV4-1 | TGCGCCAGCAGGGGGATTGGGACAGGGTCTCCTGAAGCTTTCTTT | CASRGIGTGSPEAFF
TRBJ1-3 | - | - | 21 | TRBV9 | TGTGCCAGCAGCTTCCTAGTCCGGGGCGGGGGCGCTCCCCGGACTGGAAACACCATATATTTT | CASSFLVRGGGAPRTGNTIYF
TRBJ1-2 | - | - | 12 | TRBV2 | TGTGCCAGCAGTGAAGCTAACTATGGCTACACCTTC | CASSEANYGYTF
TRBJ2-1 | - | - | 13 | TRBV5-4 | TGTGCCAGCAGCTCGGGCAGAGGCAATGAGCAGTTCTTC | CASSSGRGNEQFF
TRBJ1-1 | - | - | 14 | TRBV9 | TGTGCCAGCAGCGTAGATTTGGGAGGAGGAGAAGCTTTCTTT | CASSVDLGGGEAFF
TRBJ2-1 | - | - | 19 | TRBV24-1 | TGTGCCACCAGTGATTCTCGATCCGCAGCGACAAGCTCCTACAATGAGCAGTTCTTC | CATSDSRSAATSSYNEQFF
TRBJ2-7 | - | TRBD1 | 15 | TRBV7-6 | TGTGCCAGCAGCTTAGGCCAGGGGGCCCCCTACGAGCAGTACTTC | CASSLGQGAPYEQYF
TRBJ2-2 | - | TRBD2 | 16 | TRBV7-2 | TGTGCCAGCAGCTTAAGCCTAGCGGAGAACACCGGGGAGCTGTTTTTT | CASSLSLAENTGELFF
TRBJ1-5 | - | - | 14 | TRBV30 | TGTGCCTGGAGTGTCCTGGATAGCAATCAGCCCCAGCATTTT | CAWSVLDSNQPQHF
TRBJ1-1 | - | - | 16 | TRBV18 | TGTGCCAGCTCACCACAGGGTGGGCAGACGAACACTGAAGCTTTCTTT | CASSPQGGQTNTEAFF
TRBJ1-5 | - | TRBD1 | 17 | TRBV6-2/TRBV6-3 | TGTGCCAGCAGTTACCGGGGACAGGACAGGCGCAATCAGCCCCAGCATTTT | CASSYRGQDRRNQPQHF
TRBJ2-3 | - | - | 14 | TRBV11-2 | TGTGCCAGCAGCTTAGGACCCAGCACAGATACGCAGTATTTT | CASSLGPSTDTQYF
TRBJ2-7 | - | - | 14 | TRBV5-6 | TGTGCCAGCAGCTTGGGCCCTGGGAGCTACGAGCAGTACTTC | CASSLGPGSYEQYF
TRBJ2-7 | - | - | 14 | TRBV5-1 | TGCGCCAGCAGCTCCCCGGGCCTCTCCTACGAGCAGTACTTC | CASSSPGLSYEQYF
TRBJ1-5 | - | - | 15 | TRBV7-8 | TGTGCCAGCAGCTTAGTACAGGGAGGGAGTCAGCCCCAGCATTTT | CASSLVQGGSQPQHF
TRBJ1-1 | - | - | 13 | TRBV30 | TGTGCCTCGTACAGGGCGTTGAACACTGAAGCTTTCTTT | CASYRALNTEAFF
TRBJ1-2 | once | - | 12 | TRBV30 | TGTGCCTGGAGTGAAGGGGCCTATGGCTACACCTTC | CAWSEGAYGYTF
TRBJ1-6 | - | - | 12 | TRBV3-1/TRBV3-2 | TGTGCCAGCAGTACGATCAGTTCACCCCTCCACTTT | CASSTISSPLHF
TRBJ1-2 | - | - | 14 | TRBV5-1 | TGCGCCAGCAGCGATTCCGTGTCTAACTATGGCTACACCTTC | CASSDSVSNYGYTF
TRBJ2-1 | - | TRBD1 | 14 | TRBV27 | TGTGCCAGCAGGGGACAGGGGGGTAGAGATGAGCAGTTCTTC | CASRGQGGRDEQFF
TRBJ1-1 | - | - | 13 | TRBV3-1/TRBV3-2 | TGTGCCAGCAGCCAAGAAGGCGGATTTTCAGCTTTCTTT | CASSQEGGFSAFF
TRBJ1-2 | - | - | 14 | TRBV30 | TGTGCCTGGAGTGTCTTTACGGGGAACTATGGCTACACCTTC | CAWSVFTGNYGYTF
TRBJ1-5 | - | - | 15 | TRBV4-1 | TGCGCCAGCAGCCAAGTAGTGGACAGTAATCAGCCCCAGCATTTT | CASSQVVDSNQPQHF
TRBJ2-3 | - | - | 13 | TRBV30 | TGTGCCTGGAGTGGGGCGTCCGGCCCCAAGCAGTATTTT | CAWSGASGPKQYF
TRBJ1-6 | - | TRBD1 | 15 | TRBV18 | TGTGCCAGCTCACCACCGGGACAGGATAATTCACCCCTCCACTTT | CASSPPGQDNSPLHF
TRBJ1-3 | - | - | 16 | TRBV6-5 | TGTGCCAGCAGTTACTCTTTCAGGCTTACTGGAAACACCATATATTTT | CASSYSFRLTGNTIYF
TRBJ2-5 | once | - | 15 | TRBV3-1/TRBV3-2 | TGTGCCAGCAGCCAGACTCAGCCTTTTTTAGAGACCCAGTACTTC | CASSQTQPFLETQYF
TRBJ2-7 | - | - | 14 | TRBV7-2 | TGTGCCAGCAGCTTAGGTGGCCGATCCTACGAGCAGTACTTC | CASSLGGRSYEQYF
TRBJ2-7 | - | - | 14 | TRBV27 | TGTGCCAGCAGCGAGAAAGAAAGCTCCTACGAGCAGTACTTC | CASSEKESSYEQYF
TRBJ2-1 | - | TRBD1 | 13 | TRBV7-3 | TGTGCCAGCAGCTTGACAGGGTCTGTTGAGCAGTTCTTC | CASSLTGSVEQFF
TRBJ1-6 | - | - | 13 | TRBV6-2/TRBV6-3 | TGTGCCAGCAGTTGGGACTATAATTCACCCCTCCACTTT | CASSWDYNSPLHF
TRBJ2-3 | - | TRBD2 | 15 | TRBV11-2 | TGTGCCAGCAGCTTAGCTAGCGGACACACAGATACGCAGTATTTT | CASSLASGHTDTQYF
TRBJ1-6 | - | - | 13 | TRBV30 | TGTGCCGGGCACCAGGGATTCGGTTCACCCCTCCACTTT | CAGHQGFGSPLHF
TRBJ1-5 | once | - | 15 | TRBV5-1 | TGCGCCAGCAGCCCCTTGGGGGGGGGCGGACAGCCCCAGCATTTT | CASSPLGGGGQPQHF
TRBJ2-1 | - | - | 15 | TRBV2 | TGTGCCAGCGGAGAATACCAGAGCTCCTACAATGAGCAGTTCTTC | CASGEYQSSYNEQFF
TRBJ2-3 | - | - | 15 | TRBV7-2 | TGTGCCAGCAGCTTAAATCTAGGGGGCACAGATACGCAGTATTTT | CASSLNLGGTDTQYF
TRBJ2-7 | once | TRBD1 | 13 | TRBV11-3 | TGTGCCAGCAGCGCCAGACAGGGCCACGAGCAGTACTTC | CASSARQGHEQYF
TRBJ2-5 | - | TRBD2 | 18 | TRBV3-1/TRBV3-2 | TGTGCCAGCAGCCATTATCCAACTCGTAGCGGGGACCAAGAGACCCAGTACTTC | CASSHYPTRSGDQETQYF
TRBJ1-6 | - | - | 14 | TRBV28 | TGTGCCAGCTTAGGACCGAACTATAATTCACCCCTCCACTTT | CASLGPNYNSPLHF
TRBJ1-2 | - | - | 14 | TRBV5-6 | TGTGCCAGCAGCTCCCCGGAGGGAAGGTATGGCTACACCTTC | CASSSPEGRYGYTF
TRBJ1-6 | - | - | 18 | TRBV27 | TGTGCCAGCAGTTGCCTCTTGAATTCCGTCTCCTATAATTCACCCCTCCACTTT | CASSCLLNSVSYNSPLHF
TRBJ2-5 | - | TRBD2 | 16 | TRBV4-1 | TGCGCCAGCAGCCAGGAGGGACTAGCGGGGGTTCAGACCCAGTACTTC | CASSQEGLAGVQTQYF
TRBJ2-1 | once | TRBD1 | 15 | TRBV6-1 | TGTGCCAGCAGTGAACCGGGACAGGGGGCAAATGAGCAGTTCTTC | CASSEPGQGANEQFF
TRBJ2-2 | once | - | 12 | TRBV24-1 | TGTGCCACCAGTATATGGCCCGGGGAGCTGTTTTTT | CATSIWPGELFF
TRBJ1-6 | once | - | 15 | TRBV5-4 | TGTGCCAGCAGCTTGGGAACAGGGTCGTATTCACCCCTCCACTTT | CASSLGTGSYSPLHF
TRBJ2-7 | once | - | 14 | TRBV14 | TGTGCCAGCAGCCCTGCACGGACCGATTCAGAGCAGTACTTC | CASSPARTDSEQYF
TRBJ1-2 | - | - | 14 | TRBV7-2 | TGTGCCAGCAGGCGGGACCAAAGCCTCTATGGCTACACCTTC | CASRRDQSLYGYTF
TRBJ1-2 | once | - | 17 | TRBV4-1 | TGCGCCAGCAGCCAAGAAAAGTATACGGTACTTAACTATGGCTACACCTTC | CASSQEKYTVLNYGYTF
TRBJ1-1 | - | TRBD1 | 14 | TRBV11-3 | TGTGCCAGCAGCTTATTCGGGACAGAAACTGAAGCTTTCTTT | CASSLFGTETEAFF
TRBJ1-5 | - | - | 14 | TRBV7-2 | TGTGCCAGCAGCTCCCATGTTAGCAATCAGCCCCAGCATTTT | CASSSHVSNQPQHF
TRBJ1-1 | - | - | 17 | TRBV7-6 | TGTGCCAGCAGCCATCCCCCAACGGAGGGCTTGGACACTGAAGCTTTCTTT | CASSHPPTEGLDTEAFF
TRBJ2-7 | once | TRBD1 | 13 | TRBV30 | TGTGCCTGGAGTGTAGGACAGGGCTACGAGCAGTACTTC | CAWSVGQGYEQYF
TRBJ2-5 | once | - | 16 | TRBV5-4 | TGTGCCAGCAGCTTGGCCAGGGGCGCCTCCCAAGAGACCCAGTACTTC | CASSLARGASQETQYF
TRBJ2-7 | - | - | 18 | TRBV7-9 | TGTGCCAGCAGCTTAGCGCAAAAATCCGTTCGCGGTTCCTACGAGCAGTACTTC | CASSLAQKSVRGSYEQYF
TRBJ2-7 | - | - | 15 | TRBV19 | TGTGCCAGTAGCACTCCCCGAACAAGGGGCTACGAGCAGTACTTC | CASSTPRTRGYEQYF
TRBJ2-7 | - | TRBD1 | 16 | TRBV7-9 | TGTGCCAGCAGCCCCCAGACCGGGACAGAAGCCTACGAGCAGTACTTC | CASSPQTGTEAYEQYF